This T cell receptor beta chain originates from a study of neoadjuvant anti-PD-1 for oral cavity cancer. Study details: Before surgery, most patients got three to four biweekly 3 mg/kg nivolumab doses.

Data came from immunoSEQ multiplex PCR; TCRdb stores just in-frame clones and leaves some out. The data show about 14,000 clones, about 70% seen once. Stage II-IVA oral cavity squamous cell carcinoma was new and untreated by systemic or radiation therapy. Patients had HPV-negative, locally advanced oral cavity squamous cell carcinoma. No culture or expansion preceded analysis of these blood cells. The CDR3 is 15 residues long. CDR1 KGHSH and CDR2 LQKENI come from the germline V gene. V was trimmed by 5 bases and J by 0 bases, leaving 11 bases between them. The chain recombines TRBV18 with TRBJ2-1; the D gene is possibly TRBD1 (6 bases). The TCR sequence derives from a person aged 40 to 85 with oral cavity squamous cell carcinoma. The source material was PBMCs, sampled before nivolumab (anti-PD-1) treatment. The CDR3 sequence: CASSSRDNSYNEQFF. The DNA of the CDR3 is TGTGCCAGCTCATCCCGGGACAACTCCTACAATGAGCAGTTCTTC.